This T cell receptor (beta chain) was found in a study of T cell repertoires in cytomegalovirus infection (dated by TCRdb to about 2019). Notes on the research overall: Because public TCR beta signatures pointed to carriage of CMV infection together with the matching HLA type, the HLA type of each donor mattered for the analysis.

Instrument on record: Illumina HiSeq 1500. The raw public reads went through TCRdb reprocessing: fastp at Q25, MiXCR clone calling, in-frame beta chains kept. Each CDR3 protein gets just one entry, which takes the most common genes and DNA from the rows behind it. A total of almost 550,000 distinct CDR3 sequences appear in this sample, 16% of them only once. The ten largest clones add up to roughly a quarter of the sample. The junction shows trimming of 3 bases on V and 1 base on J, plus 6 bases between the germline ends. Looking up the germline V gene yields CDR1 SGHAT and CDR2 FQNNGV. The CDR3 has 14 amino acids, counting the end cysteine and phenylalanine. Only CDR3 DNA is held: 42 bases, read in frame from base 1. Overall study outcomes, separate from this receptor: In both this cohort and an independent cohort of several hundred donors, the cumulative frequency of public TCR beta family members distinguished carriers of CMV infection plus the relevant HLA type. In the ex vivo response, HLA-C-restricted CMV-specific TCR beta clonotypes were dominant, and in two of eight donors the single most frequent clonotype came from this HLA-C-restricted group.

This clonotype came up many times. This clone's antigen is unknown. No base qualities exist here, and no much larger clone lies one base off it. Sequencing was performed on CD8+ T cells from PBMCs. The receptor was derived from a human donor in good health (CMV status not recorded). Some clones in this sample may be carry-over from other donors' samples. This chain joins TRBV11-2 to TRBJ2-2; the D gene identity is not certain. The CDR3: CASSLERNTGELFF. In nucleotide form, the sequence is TGTGCCAGCAGCTTGGAGCGGAACACCGGGGAGCTGTTTTTT.